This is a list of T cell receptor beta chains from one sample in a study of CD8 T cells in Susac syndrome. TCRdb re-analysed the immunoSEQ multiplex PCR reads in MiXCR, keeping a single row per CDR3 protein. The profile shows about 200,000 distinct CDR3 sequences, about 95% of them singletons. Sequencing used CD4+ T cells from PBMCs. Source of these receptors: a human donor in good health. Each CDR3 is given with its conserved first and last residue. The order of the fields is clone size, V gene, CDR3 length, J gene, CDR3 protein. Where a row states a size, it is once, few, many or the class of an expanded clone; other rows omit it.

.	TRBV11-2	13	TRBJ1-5	CASSLEHDQPQHF
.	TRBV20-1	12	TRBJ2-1	CSANDFGNEQFF
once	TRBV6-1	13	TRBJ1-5	CASLWGQGQPQHF
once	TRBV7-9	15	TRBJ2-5	CASSRSTMTQETQYF
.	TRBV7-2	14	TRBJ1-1	CASSLERTGTEAFF
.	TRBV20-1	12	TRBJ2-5	CSARGLQETQYF
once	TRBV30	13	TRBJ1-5	CAWSVGERQPQHF
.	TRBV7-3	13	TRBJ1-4	CASSLTYGEKLFF
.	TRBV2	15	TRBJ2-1	CASTGGLRTSDEQFF
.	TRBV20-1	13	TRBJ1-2	CSARELANYGYTF
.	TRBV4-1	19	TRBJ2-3	CASSQGPSGRIGATDTQYF
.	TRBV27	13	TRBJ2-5	CASTTAGQETQYF
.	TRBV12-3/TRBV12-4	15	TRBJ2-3	CASRFRHRGTDTQYF
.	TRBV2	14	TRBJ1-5	CASSVGGSNQPQHF
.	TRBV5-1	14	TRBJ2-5	CASSLAGAVETQYF
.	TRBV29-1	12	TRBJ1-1	CSVAGRNTEAFF
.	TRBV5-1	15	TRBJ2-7	CASSVGTASSYEQYF
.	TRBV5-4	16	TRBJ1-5	CASSLGPRRPDQPQHF
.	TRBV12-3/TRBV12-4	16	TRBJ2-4	CASSPDRTLAKNIQYF
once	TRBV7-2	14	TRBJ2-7	CASSRTSGGHEQYF
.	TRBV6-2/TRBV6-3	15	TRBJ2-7	CASSSLAGPAIEQYF
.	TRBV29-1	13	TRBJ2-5	CSVGYTAQETQYF
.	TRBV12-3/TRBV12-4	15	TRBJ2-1	CASRSRGTLDNEQFF
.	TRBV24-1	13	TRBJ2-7	CATHIGVGYEQYF
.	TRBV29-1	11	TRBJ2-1	CSVGGGSEQFF
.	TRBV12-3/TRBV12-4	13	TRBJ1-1	CASSLMGRTEAFF
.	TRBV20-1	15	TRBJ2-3	CSASDGSSQVDTQYF
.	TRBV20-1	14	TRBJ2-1	CSAGTGGAYNEQFF
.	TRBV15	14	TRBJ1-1	CATSRDSQNTEAFF
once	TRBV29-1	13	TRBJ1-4	CSVGGLGGEKLFF
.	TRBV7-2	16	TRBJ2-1	CASSPSASGGYNEQFF
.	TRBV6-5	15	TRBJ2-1	CASSPDQREDNEQFF
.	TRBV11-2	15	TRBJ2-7	CASNPRTESSYEQYF
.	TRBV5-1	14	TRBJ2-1	CASSLGSSVNEQFF
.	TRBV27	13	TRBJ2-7	CASKSGLPYEQYF
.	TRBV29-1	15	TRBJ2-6	CSVLPGYSGANVLTF
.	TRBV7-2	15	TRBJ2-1	CASTQGQGSYNEQFF
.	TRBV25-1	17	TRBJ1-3	CASSALGQGNSGNTIYF
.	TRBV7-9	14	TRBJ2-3	CASSLGQHGDTQYF
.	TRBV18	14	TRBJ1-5	CASSPGQPDRPQHF
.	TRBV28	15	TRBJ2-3	CASKARGVRTDTQYF
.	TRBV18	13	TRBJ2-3	CASSPSDEDTQYF